One sample yielded the 30 T cell receptor beta chains listed below, sequenced in a study of T cell changes during pregnancy in multiple sclerosis. Here immunoSEQ multiplex PCR was the method, and the copy in TCRdb shows in-frame clones only, minus some. The table has 40,000 to 60,000 clones, approximately 92% seen once; the top ten hold 0.74%. Here the sequenced sample was CD4+ T cells from peripheral blood mononuclear cells, taken in the third trimester of pregnancy. The origin of the receptors is a female donor with multiple sclerosis, enrolled in a pregnancy study.

The chain uses TRBV4-1 and TRBJ1-1, with D possibly matching TRBD1 (5 bases). Germline CDR1 reads MGHRA; CDR2 reads YSYEKL. The CDR3 covers 14 residues. Trimming stripped 6 bases from V and 0 bases from J, with 11 bases between. This chain's CDR3 is CASRGPLMNTEAFF. The CDR3 DNA sequence: TGCGCCAGCAGGGGGCCTCTAATGAACACTGAAGCTTTCTTT.

The chain employs TRBV10-3 and TRBJ1-2; possible D gene TRBD1, 5 bases. Trimming pared 0 bases from V and 8 bases from J, leaving 16 bases between. The CDR3 covers 15 residues. Germline-derived CDR1 and CDR2 are ENHRY and SYGVKD. Here the CDR3 reads CAISESGGSLGGYTF. The CDR3 nucleotides read TGTGCCATCAGTGAGTCGGGGGGGAGCCTCGGAGGCTACACCTTC.

The gene calls are TRBV7-3 and TRBJ2-1; no reliable D call. The CDR3 contains 12 residues. Trimming took 5 bases from V and 12 from J, leaving 14 bases between them. The germline V gene encodes CDR1 SGHTA and CDR2 FQGTGA. The CDR3 DNA sequence: TGTGCCAGCAGCCACTTGGGCCATTCGCAGTTCTTC. Its protein is CASSHLGHSQFF.

This sequence joins TRBV7-2 and TRBJ1-1; 10 bases fit TRBD1. V lost 5 bases, J lost 7 bases, and 10 bases stayed unmatched. The CDR3 consists of 15 residues. From germline, CDR1 is SGHTA and CDR2 FQGNSA. CDR3 DNA: TGTGCCAGCAGCCCATTCCGACAGGGGGCTGGTGAAGCTTTCTTT. Protein: CASSPFRQGAGEAFF. Combining the CDR3 with reference TRBV7-2 and TRBJ1-1 gives the whole variable domain GAGVSQSPSNKVTEKGKDVELRCDPISGHTALYWYRQSLGQGLEFLIYFQGNSAPDKSGLPSDRFSAERTGGSVSTLTIQRTQQEDSAVYLCASSPFRQGAGEAFFGQGTRLTVV.

The chain is built from TRBV6-5 and TRBJ1-2; D gene uncertain. Germline V gene data show CDR1 as MNHEY and CDR2 as SVGAGI. Trimming took 1 base from V and 1 from J, leaving 13 bases between them. The CDR3 contains 16 residues. CDR3 DNA: TGTGCCAGCAGTTACTTATCAGATCTGATTAACTATGGCTACACCTTC. Residues: CASSYLSDLINYGYTF.

The chain joins TRBV19 to TRBJ1-4; 7 bases match TRBD1. The V gene end was trimmed by 6 bases and the J gene end by 4 bases; junction bases not matched to a gene: 11. CDR1 and CDR2 from the germline V gene are LNHDA and SQIVND (reference sequence). The CDR3 consists of 16 residues. The CDR3 is CASSLSIQGINEKLFF. The DNA of the CDR3 is TGTGCCAGTAGCCTATCCATACAGGGGATTAATGAAAAACTGTTTTTT.

Details on this clone: This sample also contains other DNA sequences that code for the same CDR3. The chain couples TRBV18 to TRBJ1-2; 7 nucleotides align to TRBD1. The CDR3 totals 15 residues. V was clipped by 8 bases and J by 0 bases; unmatched bases: 9. CDR1 and CDR2 from the germline V gene are KGHSH and LQKENI. The CDR3: CASAPGQLTNYGYTF. Written as DNA, the CDR3 is TGTGCCAGCGCTCCGGGACAGCTAACTAACTATGGCTACACCTTC.

This clone was seen a single time. This chain joins TRBV7-3 and TRBJ2-5; TRBD2 might be the D (7 bases). The CDR3 has 16 residues. Germline CDR1 and CDR2: SGHTA and FQGTGA. Trimming stripped 1 base from V and 0 bases from J, with 12 bases between. This CDR3 reads CASSLRGGANQETQYF. DNA for the CDR3: TGTGCCAGCAGCTTAAGGGGGGGGGCCAACCAAGAGACCCAGTACTTC. Combining the CDR3 with reference TRBV7-3 and TRBJ2-5 gives the whole variable domain GAGVSQTPSNKVTEKGKYVELRCDPISGHTALYWYRQSLGQGPEFLIYFQGTGAADDSGLPNDRFFAVRPEGSVSTLKIQRTERGDSAVYLCASSLRGGANQETQYFGPGTRLLVL.

The rearrangement uses TRBV7-2 and TRBJ2-7; D unclear. Per the germline V gene, CDR1 is SGHTA and CDR2 is FQGNSA. V dropped 5 bases and J dropped 0 bases, with 5 bases sitting between them. The CDR3 runs 12 residues. The CDR3 loop reads CASSPNSYEQYF. In DNA, the CDR3 is TGTGCCAGCAGCCCTAACTCCTACGAGCAGTACTTC.

Here the CDR3 DNA reads TGTGCCAGCAGCTTATACGGACAGGGGAACACTGAAGCTTTCTTT. It encodes CASSLYGQGNTEAFF. The chain carries TRBV7-2 and TRBJ1-1; 8 bases map to TRBD1. CDR1 is SGHTA, CDR2 FQGNSA, per germline. The CDR3 is 15 amino acids. J was trimmed by 1 base and V by 2 bases; bases with no gene match: 3.

The genes are TRBV7-2 and TRBJ1-5, with TRBD1 matching over 8 bases. Germline V CDR1 and CDR2: SGHTA, FQGNSA. V lost 5 bases, J lost 7 bases, and 4 bases stayed unmatched. The CDR3 contains 13 residues. CDR3 in amino acids: CASSPDRDQPQHF. CDR3 in DNA: TGTGCCAGCAGCCCGGACAGGGACCAGCCCCAGCATTTT.

The V call is TRBV11-2, the J call TRBJ2-4, with TRBD2 matching over 12 bases. The CDR3 contains 18 residues. The germline CDR1 and CDR2 sequences are SGHAT and FQNNGV. With V trimmed by 7 bases and J by 9 bases, 19 bases remained unmatched. The CDR3 coding sequence is TGTGCCAGCACCGGCTGGGCTAGCGGGGGGGCGGGGAGGGTCATTCAGTACTTC. It codes for CASTGWASGGAGRVIQYF.

The V and J genes are TRBV7-7 and TRBJ2-1, with 10 nucleotides matching TRBD1. CDR1 is SSHAT and CDR2 is FNYEAQ in the germline V gene (reference sequence). The length of the CDR3 is 15 residues. V dropped 5 bases and J dropped 6; count of bases not matched to a gene: 7. The CDR3 region has the DNA TGTGCCAGCAGCGCAGGGACAGGGGTTAGCAATGAGCAGTTCTTC. The encoded protein is CASSAGTGVSNEQFF. The full variable domain, in which reference TRBV7-7 and TRBJ2-1 provide the parts outside the CDR3, is GAGVSQSPRYKVTKRGQDVTLRCDPISSHATLYWYQQALGQGPEFLTYFNYEAQPDKSGLPSDRFSAERPEGSISTLTIQRTEQRDSAMYRCASSAGTGVSNEQFFGPGTRLTVL.

The chain has TRBV19 and TRBJ1-5; tentatively, D is TRBD1 (5 bases). Germline V CDR1 and CDR2: LNHDA, SQIVND (reference sequence). V lost 0 bases, J lost 9 bases, and 15 bases lay in between. The CDR3 contains 15 residues. This chain's CDR3 is CASSIDFRASWPQHF. The CDR3 DNA is TGTGCCAGTAGTATAGATTTCAGGGCCTCATGGCCCCAGCATTTT.

The chain combines TRBV2 with TRBJ2-1, with TRBD1 identical over 7 bases. CDR3 length: 13 residues. In germline, CDR1 is SNHLY, CDR2 FYNNEI. Trimming at V came to 5 bases and at J to 5 bases, leaving 3 bases not matched to a gene. CDR3 loop: CASSLQGNNEQFF. The CDR3 DNA reads as TGTGCCAGCAGTCTACAGGGGAACAATGAGCAGTTCTTC.

The V and J genes are TRBV4-3 and TRBJ2-2, with D unresolved. The CDR3 loop spans 14 amino acids. The V gene's germline CDR1 is LGHNA and CDR2 YSLEER. V shed 0 bases and J shed 9 bases, with 11 bases lying between them. DNA of the CDR3: TGCGCCAGCAGCCAAGATCGTGTCGTCCGGGAGCTGTTTTTT. Translating it yields CASSQDRVVRELFF.

This clone was counted only a few times. CDR3 sequence reads: CASSLGAGTPLHF. For the CDR3, the DNA is TGTGCCAGCAGCTTAGGGGCGGGCACACCCCTCCACTTT. This rearrangement joins TRBV7-2 to TRBJ1-6; D call uncertain. V lost 1 base and J lost 11, with 9 bases in between. Looked up from germline, CDR1 is SGHTA and CDR2 is FQGNSA. The CDR3 spans 13 residues.

The chain joins TRBV7-2 to TRBJ2-7; D gene unclear. CDR3 size: 12 residues. The germline V gene has CDR1 SGHTA and CDR2 FQGNSA. V was trimmed by 4 bases and J by 6 bases, leaving 10 bases between them. In nucleotides, the CDR3 is TGTGCCAGCAGCTCCTGGCTAGGCGAGCAGTACTTC. Its protein product is CASSSWLGEQYF.

The chain recombines TRBV7-2 with TRBJ2-3, with 9 bases identical to TRBD2. The CDR3 runs 17 residues. The V gene's germline CDR1 is SGHTA and CDR2 FQGNSA. The V gene end was trimmed by 1 base and the J gene end by 3 bases; junction bases not matched to a gene: 8. This CDR3 reads CASSLVPTSGLTDTQYF. In DNA form, the CDR3 reads TGTGCCAGCAGCTTAGTACCGACTAGCGGATTAACAGATACGCAGTATTTT. Combining the CDR3 with reference TRBV7-2 and TRBJ2-3 gives the whole variable domain GAGVSQSPSNKVTEKGKDVELRCDPISGHTALYWYRQSLGQGLEFLIYFQGNSAPDKSGLPSDRFSAERTGGSVSTLTIQRTQQEDSAVYLCASSLVPTSGLTDTQYFGPGTRLTVL.

This chain joins TRBV2 and TRBJ2-2; 11 nucleotides align to TRBD1. Germline CDR1 reads SNHLY; CDR2 reads FYNNEI. This CDR3 contains 15 residues. V lost 6 bases to trimming and J lost 5 bases; unmatched junction nucleotides: 5. The CDR3 is CASRGQGAGTGELFF. Written as DNA, the CDR3 is TGTGCCAGCAGAGGACAGGGGGCAGGAACCGGGGAGCTGTTTTTT.

The chain couples TRBV9 to TRBJ2-3; TRBD1 matches at 7 bases. V lost 4 bases, J lost 6 bases, and 8 bases stayed unmatched. The germline V gene has CDR1 SGDLS and CDR2 YYNGEE. The CDR3 consists of 14 residues. The CDR3 sequence is CASSTTGVSDTQYF. CDR3 bases: TGTGCCAGCAGCACCACAGGGGTTTCCGATACGCAGTATTTT.

The rearrangement uses TRBV7-2 and TRBJ1-3; TRBD1 matches 8 bases. The CDR3 runs to 16 residues. The V segment lost 6 bases and the J segment 3 bases; nucleotides outside the gene matches: 10. Per the germline V gene, CDR1 is SGHTA and CDR2 is FQGNSA. This CDR3 is CASSSFRGPLGNTIYF. The CDR3, as DNA: TGTGCCAGCAGTTCGTTCAGGGGGCCGCTTGGAAACACCATATATTTT.

The chain has TRBV30 and TRBJ1-6; 9 bases match TRBD1. Trimming cost V 5 bases and J 7 bases; bases outside gene matches: 0. This CDR3 region has 12 residues. Germline loops: CDR1 GTSNPN, CDR2 SVGIG (reference sequence). The CDR3 region has the DNA TGTGCCTGGGGGACAGGGAATTCACCCCTCCACTTT. Translation: CAWGTGNSPLHF. Combining the CDR3 with reference TRBV30 and TRBJ1-6 gives the whole variable domain SQTIHQWPATLVQPVGSPLSLECTVEGTSNPNLYWYRQAAGRGLQLLFYSVGIGQISSEVPQNLSASRPQDRQFILSSKKLLLSDSGFYLCAWGTGNSPLHFGNGTRLTVT.

The V gene is TRBV4-3, the J gene TRBJ2-7; 9 positions agree with TRBD1. There are 18 residues in the CDR3. CDR1 and CDR2 (germline): LGHNA, YSLEER. V dropped 3 bases and J dropped 0; count of bases not matched to a gene: 12. The CDR3 bases are TGCGCCAGCAGCCAGGCTCTACGGACAGGGGCCTTCTCCTACGAGCAGTACTTC. Protein sequence: CASSQALRTGAFSYEQYF.

V usage is TRBV6-5 and J usage is TRBJ1-5; D remains unclear. From germline, CDR1 is MNHEY and CDR2 SVGAGI. The CDR3 extends over 11 amino acids. V shed 5 bases and J shed 6 bases, with 5 bases lying between them. In DNA form, the CDR3 reads TGTGCCAGCAGTGAGTTTCAGCCCCAGCATTTT. Translating it yields CASSEFQPQHF.

This chain uses TRBV5-1 with TRBJ2-7; TRBD1 is a possible D gene (5 bases). V was cut by 4 bases and J by 0 bases, with 14 bases left in between. CDR1 is SGHRS, CDR2 YFSETQ, per germline. There are 15 residues in the CDR3. The chain's CDR3 is CASSREGASSYEQYF. The CDR3 DNA is TGCGCCAGCAGCAGGGAAGGGGCCAGCTCCTACGAGCAGTACTTC.

The chain combines TRBV6-5 with TRBJ1-6, with D maybe TRBD1 (5 bases). Germline lookup yields CDR1 MNHEY and CDR2 SVGAGI. The V end lost 0 bases, the J end lost 7 bases, and 7 bases lay between the germline ends. The CDR3 runs to 14 residues. CDR3 region: CASSYSKGNSPLHF. The CDR3, as DNA: TGTGCCAGCAGTTACTCGAAGGGGAATTCACCCCTCCACTTT.

The chain is built from TRBV6-1 and TRBJ2-1; 9 nucleotides align to TRBD2. CDR1 MNHNS and CDR2 SASEGT come from the germline V gene. Trimming cost V 6 bases and J 5 bases; bases outside gene matches: 8. The CDR3 has 15 amino acids. The CDR3 reads CASRRGGTSHNEQFF. The CDR3 DNA is TGTGCCAGCAGGCGGGGGGGGACTAGCCACAATGAGCAGTTCTTC.

J is TRBJ2-3 and V is TRBV7-2, with 12 bases lining up with TRBD2. Unmatched junction bases numbered 2, after V lost 2 bases and J lost 2 bases. This CDR3 region has 16 residues. Per germline, CDR1 SGHTA and CDR2 FQGNSA. CDR3 sequence (DNA): TGTGCCAGCAGCTTACTAGCGGGGGGGATCACAGATACGCAGTATTTT. This encodes CASSLLAGGITDTQYF. Using reference TRBV7-2 and TRBJ2-3 for the parts outside the CDR3, the full variable domain is GAGVSQSPSNKVTEKGKDVELRCDPISGHTALYWYRQSLGQGLEFLIYFQGNSAPDKSGLPSDRFSAERTGGSVSTLTIQRTQQEDSAVYLCASSLLAGGITDTQYFGPGTRLTVL.

The chain joins TRBV10-3 to TRBJ1-6, with TRBD1 matching 10 bases. The CDR3 loop spans 15 amino acids. V lost 6 bases to trimming and J lost 7 bases; unmatched junction nucleotides: 6. CDR1 and CDR2 from the germline V gene are ENHRY and SYGVKD. The chain's CDR3 is CAISEGQGGNSPLHF. CDR3 bases: TGTGCCATCAGCGAAGGACAGGGGGGAAATTCACCCCTCCACTTT.